This T cell receptor beta chain was recovered during a study of CD8 T cells in ankylosing spondylitis. The study's findings and limits: As for the disease-linked clones, they showed a CD8+ phenotype and occurred at relatively low frequencies in peripheral blood. Seemingly characteristic of ankylosing spondylitis blood was a TCR beta motif consisting of roughly 8 highly homologous variants. Certain motif variants had earlier been reported in reactive arthritis synovial fluid and blood.

This clonotype was observed a handful of times. Its antigen is unidentified. This CDR3 spans 16 amino acids. CDR1 is SGHTS and CDR2 is YDEGEE in the germline V gene. Unmatched junction bases numbered 5, after V lost 3 bases and J lost 4 bases. TCRdb redid the calling of the 5' RACE reads with MiXCR, one entry per CDR3 protein. Of 300,000 to 350,000 distinct CDR3 sequences in the sample, roughly 14% are singletons; the top ten hold approximately 1%. J is TRBJ2-3 and V is TRBV5-8; TRBD2 aligns across 13 bases. The source of this sequence is a male donor with ankylosing spondylitis or in good health (not recorded which). The sample comprised blood, either unsorted or a sorted T cell fraction (not recorded which). The chain's CDR3 is CASSSVTSGGPDTQYF. In nucleotides, the CDR3 is TGTGCCAGCAGCTCCGTGACTAGCGGGGGGCCAGATACGCAGTATTTT. Supplemented by reference TRBV5-8 and TRBJ2-3, the full variable domain reads EAGVTQSPTHLIKTRGQQATLRCSPISGHTSVYWYQQALGLGLQFLLWYDEGEERNRGNFPPRFSGRQFPNYSSELNVNALELEDSALYLCASSSVTSGGPDTQYFGPGTRLTVL.